This TCR beta chain is from a study of T cell responses to AZD1222 COVID-19 vaccine (TCRdb year 2021). Notes on the research overall: TCR sequencing covered approximately 230 trial participants: approximately 200 given two doses of AZD1222 and 26 given two doses of MenACWY control vaccine. Trial participants were enrolled by age into 18-55, 56-69 and 70-plus year subgroups, with about 150, 28 and 57 TCR-sequenced participants respectively. Here is what the overall study found, with its caveats: Epitopes outside the regions mutated in the B.1.351 and B.1.1.7 variants were reportedly recognized by nearly half of the unique spike-specific TCRs. Because no samples from the day 14 peak response were available, repertoires could be characterized only after the peak T cell response. Conclusions about previously exposed vaccinees are limited because only a handful of AZD1222 recipients were SARS-CoV-2 seropositive at baseline. In the small 56-69-year group, the increase in depth fell short of significance, most likely because of low power. Most participants were white British and females outnumbered males, and the authors suggested that clonal diversity may have been underestimated. After two AZD1222 doses, spike-specific TCR breadth and depth were significantly higher than at day 0 and than in MenACWY recipients. Vaccine-associated CD4 TCRs spanned the whole spike protein, with dominant responses in regions 160-218 and 743-854.

The CDR3 regions of human TCRbeta chains were analyzed by immunosequencing. As for how the authors treated the data: Repertoire TCRs were checked for matches against a reference library of SARS-CoV-2-specific TCRs that had been generated using the MIRA antigen-specificity platform. Breadth was defined as the fraction of unique TCRs that were SARS-CoV-2-associated, and depth was defined as the fraction of total T cells that were SARS-CoV-2-associated. Each spike-specific TCR was assigned to its reactive spike region and to a CD4 or CD8 class using the MIRA data. Log10-transformed breadth and depth values were compared by one-way ANOVA with Sidak's multiple comparisons tests. TCRdb took this table from immuneACCESS and kept in-frame rearrangements with V and J called. Such tables lack part of the clones; where checked against another copy, unresolved V genes explain under half of the gap, and the rest is unexplained. D and trimming come from the DNA, and the V and J calls and clone size come from that table. Recorded for this sample are 75,000 to 90,000 clones; 80% to 95% of them occurred a single time. Of the sample, more than 25% falls within the top ten clones.

Reading the label with the study, this specimen's time point is: about 28 days (+/-7) after the second vaccine dose. AZD1222 recipients with second doses at about 4 weeks or about 12 weeks were pooled, because spike-specific TCR depth and breadth did not differ between schedules. Samples from vaccinated people were obtained from the UK trials COV001 and COV002, which included a single-blind randomized controlled phase 2/3 trial of AZD1222 (ChAdOx1 nCoV-19) in healthy adults. Trial participant PBMC samples were collected at day 0 and day 28 after the second dose for TCRbeta chain sequencing. As concerns this clone: Its antigen remains unidentified. The record has no base qualities; no much larger clone is one base away.

For this chain, trimming is 6 bases at the V end and 5 bases at the J end, and the number of junction bases without a gene match is 12. Reading the germline V gene (reference sequence) gives CDR1 LNHDA and CDR2 SQIVND. The CDR3, from cysteine to phenylalanine, totals 18 residues. The DNA shown is the 54-base CDR3, in frame from base 1. Recombination connected TRBV19 to TRBJ2-3, with 15 junctional bases fitting TRBD2. The clonotype comes from an adult who received the AZD1222 COVID-19 vaccine. Here the sequenced sample was peripheral blood, taken 28 days after the second AZD1222 dose. The CDR3 region reads CASSPRTSGRAFGDTQYF. The DNA sequence is given as TGTGCCAGTAGCCCACGGACTAGCGGGAGGGCCTTTGGAGATACGCAGTATTTT.